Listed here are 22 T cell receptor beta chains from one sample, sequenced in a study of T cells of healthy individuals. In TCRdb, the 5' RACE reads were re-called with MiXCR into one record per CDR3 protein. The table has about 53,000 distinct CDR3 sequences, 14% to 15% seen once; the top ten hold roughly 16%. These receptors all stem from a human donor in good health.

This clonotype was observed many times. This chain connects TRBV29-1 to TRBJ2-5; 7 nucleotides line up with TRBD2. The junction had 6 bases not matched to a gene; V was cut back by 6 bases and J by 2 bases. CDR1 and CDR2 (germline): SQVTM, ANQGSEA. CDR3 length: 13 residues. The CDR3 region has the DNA TGCAGCGTAGACGGGGGGAGACAAGAGACCCAGTACTTC. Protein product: CSVDGGRQETQYF.

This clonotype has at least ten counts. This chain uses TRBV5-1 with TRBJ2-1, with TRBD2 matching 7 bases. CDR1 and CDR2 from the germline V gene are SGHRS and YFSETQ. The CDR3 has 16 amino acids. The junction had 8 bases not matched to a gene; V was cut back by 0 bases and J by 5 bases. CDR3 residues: CASSLDLGGGDNEQFF. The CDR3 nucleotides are TGCGCCAGCAGCTTGGACTTAGGTGGGGGGGACAATGAGCAGTTCTTC.

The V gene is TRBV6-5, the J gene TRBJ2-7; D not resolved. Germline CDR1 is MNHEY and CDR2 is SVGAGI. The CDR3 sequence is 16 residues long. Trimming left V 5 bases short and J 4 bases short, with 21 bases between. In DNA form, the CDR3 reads TGTGCCAGCAGTGCCTCTAGTGAACCCCTCATTTACGAGCAGTACTTC. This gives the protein CASSASSEPLIYEQYF.

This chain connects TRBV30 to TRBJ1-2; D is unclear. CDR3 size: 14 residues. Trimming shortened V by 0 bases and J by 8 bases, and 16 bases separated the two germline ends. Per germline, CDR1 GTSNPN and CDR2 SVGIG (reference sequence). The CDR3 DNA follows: TGTGCCTGGAGTGTACTGAGTGGGAAAGAAGGCTACACCTTC. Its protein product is CAWSVLSGKEGYTF.

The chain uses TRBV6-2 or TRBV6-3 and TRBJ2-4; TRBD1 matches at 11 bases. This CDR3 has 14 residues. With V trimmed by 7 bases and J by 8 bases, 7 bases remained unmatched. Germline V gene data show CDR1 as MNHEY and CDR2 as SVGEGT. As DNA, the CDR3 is TGTGCCAGCACCCGGGACAGGGGGTTGGACATTCAGTACTTC. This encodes CASTRDRGLDIQYF.

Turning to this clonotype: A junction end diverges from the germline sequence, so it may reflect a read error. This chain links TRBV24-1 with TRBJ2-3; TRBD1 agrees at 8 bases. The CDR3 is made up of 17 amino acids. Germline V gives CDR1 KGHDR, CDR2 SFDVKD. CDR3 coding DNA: TGTGCCACCGGTGAACCCGGACAGGGCGTCGACACAGATACGCAGTATTTT. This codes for CATGEPGQGVDTDTQYF.

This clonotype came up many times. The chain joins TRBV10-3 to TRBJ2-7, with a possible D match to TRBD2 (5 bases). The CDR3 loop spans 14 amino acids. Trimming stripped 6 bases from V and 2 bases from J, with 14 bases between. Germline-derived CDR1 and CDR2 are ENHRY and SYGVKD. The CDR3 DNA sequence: TGTGCCATCAGAGCTAGCCAGGAAGCCTACGAGCAGTACTTC. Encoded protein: CAIRASQEAYEQYF.

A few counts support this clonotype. The CDR3 here is CASRGLAATDTQYF. CDR3 coding DNA: TGTGCCAGCAGGGGACTAGCGGCGACAGATACGCAGTATTTT. J is TRBJ2-3 and V is TRBV6-5, with 11 bases matching TRBD2. This CDR3 is 14 amino acids long. Germline V gene lookup returns CDR1 MNHEY and CDR2 SVGAGI. After removal of 6 bases from V and 3 bases from J, the junction contained 2 bases not matched to a gene.

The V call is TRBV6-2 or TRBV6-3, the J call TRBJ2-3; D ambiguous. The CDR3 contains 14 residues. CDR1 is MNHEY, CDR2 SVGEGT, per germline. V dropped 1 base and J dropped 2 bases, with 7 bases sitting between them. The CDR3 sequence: CASSYYQDTDTQYF. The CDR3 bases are TGTGCCAGCAGTTACTACCAGGACACAGATACGCAGTATTTT.

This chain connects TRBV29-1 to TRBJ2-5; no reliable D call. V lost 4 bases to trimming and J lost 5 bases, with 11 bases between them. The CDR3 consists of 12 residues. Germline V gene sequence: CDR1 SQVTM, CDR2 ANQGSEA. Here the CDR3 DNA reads TGCAGCGTTGCCTCGAGTGCGGAGACCCAGTACTTC. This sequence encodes CSVASSAETQYF. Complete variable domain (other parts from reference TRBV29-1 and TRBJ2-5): SAVISQKPSRDICQRGTSLTIQCQVDSQVTMMFWYRQQPGQSLTLIATANQGSEATYESGFVIDKFPISRPNLTFSTLTVSNMSPEDSSIYLCSVASSAETQYFGPGTRLLVL.

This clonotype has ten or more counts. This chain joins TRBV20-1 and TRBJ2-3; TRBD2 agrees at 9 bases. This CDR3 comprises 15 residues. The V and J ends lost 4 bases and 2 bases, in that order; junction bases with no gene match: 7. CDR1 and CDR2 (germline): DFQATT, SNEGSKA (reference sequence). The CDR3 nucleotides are TGCAGTGCTACCGGGCTAGCGGGAATCACAGATACGCAGTATTTT. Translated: CSATGLAGITDTQYF.

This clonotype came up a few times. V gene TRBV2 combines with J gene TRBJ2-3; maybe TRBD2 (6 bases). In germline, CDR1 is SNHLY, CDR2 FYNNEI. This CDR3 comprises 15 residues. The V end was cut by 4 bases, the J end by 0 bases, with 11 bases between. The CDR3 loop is CASSGAGFSTDTQYF. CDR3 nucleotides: TGTGCCAGCAGTGGGGCGGGGTTTAGCACAGATACGCAGTATTTT. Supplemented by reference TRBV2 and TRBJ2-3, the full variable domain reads EPEVTQTPSHQVTQMGQEVILRCVPISNHLYFYWYRQILGQKVEFLVSFYNNEISEKSEIFDDQFSVERPDGSNFTLKIRSTKLEDSAMYFCASSGAGFSTDTQYFGPGTRLTVL.

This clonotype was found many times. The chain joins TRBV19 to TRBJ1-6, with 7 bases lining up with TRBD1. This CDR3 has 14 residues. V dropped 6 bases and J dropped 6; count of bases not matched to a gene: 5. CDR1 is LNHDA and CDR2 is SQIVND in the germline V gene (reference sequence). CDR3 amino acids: CASRNDRANSPLHF. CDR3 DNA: TGTGCCAGTAGAAATGACAGGGCTAATTCACCCCTCCACTTT.

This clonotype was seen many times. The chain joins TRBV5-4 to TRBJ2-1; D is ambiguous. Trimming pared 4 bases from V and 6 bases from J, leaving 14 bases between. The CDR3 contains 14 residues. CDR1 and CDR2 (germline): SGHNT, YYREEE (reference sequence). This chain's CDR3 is CASSPRTARNEQFF. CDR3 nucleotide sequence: TGTGCCAGCAGCCCCAGGACCGCTCGCAATGAGCAGTTCTTC.

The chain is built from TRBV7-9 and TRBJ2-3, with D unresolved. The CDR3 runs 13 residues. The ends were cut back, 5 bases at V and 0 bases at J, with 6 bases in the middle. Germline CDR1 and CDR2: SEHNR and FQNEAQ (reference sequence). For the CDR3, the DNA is TGTGCCAGCAGCCGCGGTAGCACAGATACGCAGTATTTT. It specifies CASSRGSTDTQYF.

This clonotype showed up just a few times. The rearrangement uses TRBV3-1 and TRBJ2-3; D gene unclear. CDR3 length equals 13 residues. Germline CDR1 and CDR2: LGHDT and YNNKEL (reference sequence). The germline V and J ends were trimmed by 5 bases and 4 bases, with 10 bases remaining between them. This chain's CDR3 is CASSSLVSDTQYF. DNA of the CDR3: TGTGCCAGCAGCTCTTTGGTGTCAGATACGCAGTATTTT.

Here the CDR3 DNA reads TGTGCCAGCGGCCGCTCCCTAGCGCCAGATACGCAGTATTTT. Encoded protein: CASGRSLAPDTQYF. The chain recombines TRBV12-3 or TRBV12-4 with TRBJ2-3, with D possibly being TRBD2 (6 bases). The CDR3 runs 14 residues. V was cut by 8 bases and J by 4 bases, with 16 bases left in between.

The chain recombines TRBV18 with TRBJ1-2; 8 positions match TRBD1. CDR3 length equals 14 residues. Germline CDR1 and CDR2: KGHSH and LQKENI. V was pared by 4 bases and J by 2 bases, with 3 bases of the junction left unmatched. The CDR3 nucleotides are TGTGCCAGCTCACTAGGGACAGGCAACTATGGCTACACCTTC. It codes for CASSLGTGNYGYTF.

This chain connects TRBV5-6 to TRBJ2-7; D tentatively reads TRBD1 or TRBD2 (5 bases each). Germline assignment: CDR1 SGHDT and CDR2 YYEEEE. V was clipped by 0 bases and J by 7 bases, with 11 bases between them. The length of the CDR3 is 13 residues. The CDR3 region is CASSLGPGLEQYF. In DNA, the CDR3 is TGTGCCAGCAGCTTGGGTCCGGGGCTTGAGCAGTACTTC.

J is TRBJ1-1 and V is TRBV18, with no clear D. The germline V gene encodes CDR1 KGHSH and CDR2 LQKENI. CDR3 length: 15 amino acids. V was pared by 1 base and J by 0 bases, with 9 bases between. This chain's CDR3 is CASSPQKGLNTEAFF. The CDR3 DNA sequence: TGTGCCAGCTCACCACAAAAGGGTCTGAACACTGAAGCTTTCTTT.

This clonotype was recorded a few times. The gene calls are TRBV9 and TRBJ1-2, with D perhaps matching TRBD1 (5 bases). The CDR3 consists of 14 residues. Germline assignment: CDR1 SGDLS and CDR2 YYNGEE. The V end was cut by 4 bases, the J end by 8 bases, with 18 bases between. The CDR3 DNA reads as TGTGCCAGCAGCCCACAAACGGGCAGGGTCGGCTACACCTTC. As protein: CASSPQTGRVGYTF.

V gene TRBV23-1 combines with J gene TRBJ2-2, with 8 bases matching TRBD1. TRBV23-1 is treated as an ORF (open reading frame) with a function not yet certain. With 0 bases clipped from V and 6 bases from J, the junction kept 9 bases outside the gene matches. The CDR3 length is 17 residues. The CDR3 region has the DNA TGCGCCAGCAGTCAATCGAACGGGCAGGGGGCGTCCGGGGAGCTGTTTTTT. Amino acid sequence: CASSQSNGQGASGELFF.